Included here is one T cell receptor beta chain sequence, with context. Sequencing was performed with immunoSEQ multiplex PCR; in TCRdb, only in-frame clones are kept and a portion is missing. Of roughly 75,000 clones in the sample, around 79% are singletons; the top ten hold over 8.5%. The data are from a study of blood T cell repertoires in COVID-19. Study at large: In each case, the material was cDNA or gDNA derived from T cells, B-cell-depleted T cells, or PBMCs.

The V end was cut by 7 bases, the J end by 7 bases, with 11 bases between. CDR1 and CDR2 from the germline V gene are MNHEY and SVGAGI. This CDR3 region has 12 residues. This sequence originates from a man over 45 with acute or convalescent COVID-19. V gene TRBV6-5 combines with J gene TRBJ1-5, with a possible D match to TRBD1 (6 bases). The sample was peripheral blood. Here the CDR3 DNA reads TGTGCCAGCAACAGGGCCGAGCAGCCCCAGCATTTT. Its protein product is CASNRAEQPQHF.